Below, 30 T cell receptor beta chains from the same sample are listed, as sequenced in a study of response to subunit inactivated influenza vaccine. MiXCR, applied by TCRdb to the RT-PCR reads, yields one record per CDR3 protein. Of approximately 490,000 distinct CDR3 sequences listed, approximately 7.7% are singletons. The specimen comprised PBMCs from blood, sampled less than 25 months after vaccination. The receptors here all came from a man aged 45-69 years who received an inactivated influenza vaccine.

The chain carries TRBV15 and TRBJ1-1, with D unclear. V was pared by 0 bases and J by 7 bases, with 12 bases between. This CDR3 is 14 amino acids long. Germline CDR1 and CDR2: LNHNV and YYDKDF (reference sequence). CDR3 in amino acids: CATSRDGHTLEAFF. For the CDR3, the DNA is TGTGCCACCAGCAGAGATGGTCATACCCTTGAAGCTTTCTTT.

This clonotype was counted ten times or more. The chain recombines TRBV15 with TRBJ2-7, with D perhaps given as TRBD1 or TRBD2 (6 bases each). This CDR3 spans 14 amino acids. The ends were cut back, 1 base at V and 4 bases at J, with 11 bases in the middle. CDR1 and CDR2 from the germline V gene are LNHNV and YYDKDF (reference sequence). Here the CDR3 reads CATSRVGGGYEQYF. The CDR3 DNA reads TGTGCCACCAGCAGAGTCGGGGGCGGTTACGAGCAGTACTTC.

This clonotype was counted many times. This rearrangement joins TRBV3-1 to TRBJ2-3, with 8 bases lining up with TRBD1. The CDR3 has 17 residues. J lost 3 bases, V lost 4 bases, and 12 bases had no gene match. Germline V lookup: CDR1 LGHDT, CDR2 YNNKEL (reference sequence). CDR3: CASSRSGQGARTDTQYF. The CDR3 DNA follows: TGTGCCAGCAGCCGTTCAGGGCAGGGGGCTCGGACAGATACGCAGTATTTT.

This clonotype was seen a handful of times. V gene TRBV20-1 combines with J gene TRBJ2-7; 11 nucleotides align to TRBD2. The germline V gene encodes CDR1 DFQATT and CDR2 SNEGSKA (reference sequence). The junction had 5 bases not matched to a gene; V was cut back by 2 bases and J by 2 bases. The CDR3 has 15 residues. The CDR3 nucleotides are TGCAGTGCTAGATCCGAACTAGCGGGGGCCTACGAGCAGTACTTC. Its translation: CSARSELAGAYEQYF.

Ten or more counts support this clonotype. This rearrangement joins TRBV5-1 to TRBJ1-3; no definite D call. Germline loops: CDR1 SGHRS, CDR2 YFSETQ. With 5 bases removed from V and 4 bases from J, the gap between germline ends came to 10 bases. The CDR3 extends over 13 amino acids. Here the CDR3 DNA reads TGCGCCAGCAGACAGCACGACGGAAACACCATATATTTT. It specifies CASRQHDGNTIYF.

This clonotype was detected only a few times. The chain combines TRBV4-3 with TRBJ2-7; D gene uncertain. The CDR3 is made up of 14 amino acids. The germline V gene encodes CDR1 LGHNA and CDR2 YSLEER. Deletions cut 0 bases from V and 2 bases from J, with 8 bases between. CDR3 loop: CASSQEPGPYEQYF. CDR3 nucleotide sequence: TGCGCCAGCAGCCAAGAACCGGGCCCCTACGAGCAGTACTTC.

In this sample, this clonotype turned up a few times. The CDR3 DNA reads as TGCAGTGCTAGAGATGTGACAGTCTCCTACGAGCAGTACTTC. This sequence encodes CSARDVTVSYEQYF. The gene calls are TRBV20-1 and TRBJ2-7; TRBD1 is a possible D gene (5 bases). Looked up from germline, CDR1 is DFQATT and CDR2 is SNEGSKA (reference sequence). Trimming left V 0 bases short and J 0 bases short, with 9 bases between. This CDR3 is 14 amino acids long.

This sequence joins TRBV19 and TRBJ2-2, with D tentatively TRBD1 or TRBD2 (5 bases each). The CDR3 runs to 15 residues. V was cut by 7 bases and J by 1 base, with 13 bases left in between. CDR1 LNHDA and CDR2 SQIVND come from the germline V gene (reference sequence). The CDR3 is CASNLGTVNTGELFF. The CDR3 DNA reads as TGTGCCAGTAACCTAGGGACGGTGAACACCGGGGAGCTGTTTTTT. The variable domain in full, with the rest retrieved from reference TRBV19 and TRBJ2-2, is DGGITQSPKYLFRKEGQNVTLSCEQNLNHDAMYWYRQDPGQGLRLIYYSQIVNDFQKGDIAEGYSVSREKKESFPLTVTSAQKNPTAFYLCASNLGTVNTGELFFGEGSRLTVL.

This clonotype was counted many times. This rearrangement joins TRBV4-3 to TRBJ2-7, with D uncertain. Trimming removed 0 bases from V and 3 bases from J, with 15 bases in between. Germline CDR1 and CDR2: LGHNA and YSLEER. This CDR3 region has 16 residues. CDR3 sequence: CASSQDRAAWGYEQYF. CDR3 DNA: TGCGCCAGCAGCCAAGATAGGGCAGCCTGGGGCTACGAGCAGTACTTC.

This clonotype was found a few times. The chain couples TRBV11-2 to TRBJ1-2, with a weak D call TRBD1 (5 bases). The V gene's germline CDR1 is SGHAT and CDR2 FQNNGV. With 0 bases removed from V and 7 bases from J, the gap between germline ends came to 18 bases. The CDR3 covers 16 residues. The CDR3 sequence: CASSLDRLQGLGGYTF. Here the CDR3 DNA reads TGTGCCAGCAGCTTAGATCGATTGCAGGGTTTGGGTGGCTACACCTTC.

This clonotype was seen ten or more times. The genes are TRBV28 and TRBJ1-2, with a tentative D call TRBD1 (5 bases). Trimming left V 6 bases short and J 2 bases short, with 16 bases between. Germline CDR1 and CDR2: MDHEN and SYDVKM. The CDR3 has 15 amino acids. The CDR3 sequence is CASSPAGRTNYGYTF. The DNA of the CDR3 is TGTGCCAGCAGCCCCGCTGGTCGGACAAACTATGGCTACACCTTC.

Only a few counts were recorded for this clonotype. The J gene is TRBJ2-7, the V gene TRBV7-2; 9 bases line up with TRBD2. CDR3 length: 13 amino acids. The V segment lost 1 base and the J segment 7 bases; nucleotides outside the gene matches: 2. Germline V CDR1 and CDR2: SGHTA, FQGNSA. Written as DNA, the CDR3 is TGTGCCAGCAGCTTAGGGACTAGCGATGAGCAGTACTTC. Protein product: CASSLGTSDEQYF.

This clonotype was observed a handful of times. The CDR3 nucleotides are TGTGCCAGCAGTCCCATCCGGGGCCGCGAGGTCCCAAAGACCCAGTACTTC. This gives the protein CASSPIRGREVPKTQYF. V gene TRBV12-3 or TRBV12-4 combines with J gene TRBJ2-5; D may match TRBD1 or TRBD2 (5 bases each). With 5 bases removed from V and 6 bases from J, the gap between germline ends came to 25 bases. The CDR3 has 17 residues.

This clonotype was detected many times. The rearrangement joins TRBV5-1 to TRBJ2-7; 10 bases are a match to TRBD2. There are 14 residues in the CDR3. Germline lookup yields CDR1 SGHRS and CDR2 YFSETQ. J gave up 5 bases and V 7 bases, and 9 bases lay outside the gene matches. CDR3 sequence (DNA): TGCGCCAGCGGCCAGCGGGGGGGCAGCGACGAGCAGTACTTC. It codes for CASGQRGGSDEQYF.

The CDR3 sequence: CASSSVTYSYNEQFF. In DNA form, the CDR3 reads TGCGCCAGCAGCTCCGTAACGTACTCCTACAATGAGCAGTTCTTC. The chain is built from TRBV5-1 and TRBJ2-1; D unresolved. Germline assignment: CDR1 SGHRS and CDR2 YFSETQ. The CDR3 has 15 amino acids. V was clipped by 3 bases and J by 0 bases, with 10 bases between them.

This clonotype showed up just a few times. V is TRBV14 and J is TRBJ2-5; D ambiguous. The V and J ends lost 3 bases and 4 bases respectively, with 15 bases between them. Germline assignment: CDR1 SGHDN and CDR2 FVKESK. The CDR3 is 15 amino acids. This CDR3 is CASSQARQKGETQYF. CDR3 nucleotides: TGTGCCAGCAGCCAGGCTCGGCAGAAAGGAGAGACCCAGTACTTC.

Turning to this clonotype: The junction and the germline gene differ at one end; a read error may be behind it. The chain joins TRBV20-1 to TRBJ2-3; D unresolved. The CDR3 length is 12 residues. Germline V gene lookup returns CDR1 DFQATT and CDR2 SNEGSKA (reference sequence). The CDR3 bases are TGCTGTGCTAGTAAGACCTCAGATACGCAGTATTTT. Translation gives CCASKTSDTQYF.

This clonotype was observed at least ten times. The J gene is TRBJ2-1, the V gene TRBV6-1, with D possibly being TRBD1 (5 bases). This CDR3 has 16 residues. The germline V and J ends were trimmed by 1 base and 3 bases, with 13 bases remaining between them. The germline gives CDR1 MNHNS, CDR2 SASEGT. CDR3 DNA: TGTGCCAGCAGTGAAGTTTCAGGGAACCACTACAATGAGCAGTTCTTC. Protein: CASSEVSGNHYNEQFF.

This clonotype was picked up many times. V usage is TRBV4-2 and J usage is TRBJ2-1, with 11 bases identical to TRBD2. The V gene's germline CDR1 is LGHNA and CDR2 YNFKEQ. After removal of 1 base from V and 8 bases from J, the junction contained 7 bases not matched to a gene. This CDR3 comprises 16 residues. The CDR3 sequence: CASSQVVTSGSDEQFF. CDR3 DNA sequence: TGTGCCAGCAGCCAAGTAGTCACTAGCGGGAGCGATGAGCAGTTCTTC.

This clonotype has just a few counts. This chain links TRBV9 with TRBJ2-1; D is possibly TRBD2 (6 bases). CDR3 length: 13 residues. Trimming removed 4 bases from V and 4 bases from J, with 9 bases in between. Germline CDR1 is SGDLS and CDR2 is YYNGEE. The CDR3 region is CASSRDLYNEQFF. CDR3 bases: TGTGCCAGCAGCCGGGACTTATACAATGAGCAGTTCTTC.

As regards this clonotype: The junction shows a germline mismatch at one end, possibly a read error. This chain uses TRBV30 with TRBJ2-7; perhaps TRBD1 as D (6 bases). Germline-derived CDR1 and CDR2 are GTSNPN and SVGIG (reference sequence). CDR3 size: 15 residues. CDR3 nucleotides: TGTGCCTGTAGTGCGCCTCGGACAGAAAACTACGAGCAGTACTTC. Its protein is CACSAPRTENYEQYF. Variable domain in full (rest from reference TRBV30 and TRBJ2-7): SQTIHQWPATLVQPVGSPLSLECTVEGTSNPNLYWYRQAAGRGLQLLFYSVGIGQISSEVPQNLSASRPQDRQFILSSKKLLLSDSGFYLCACSAPRTENYEQYFGPGTRLTVT.

This clonotype appeared a few times. The chain has TRBV20-1 and TRBJ1-1; TRBD1 matches at 7 bases. The trim removed 5 bases at V and 4 bases at J, leaving 13 bases unmatched. This CDR3 has 15 residues. The germline V gene has CDR1 DFQATT and CDR2 SNEGSKA (reference sequence). The CDR3 DNA is TGCAGTGCTGGCAGGGGGTCAGGGATTGTCACTGAAGCTTTCTTT. Its protein is CSAGRGSGIVTEAFF.

The chain recombines TRBV20-1 with TRBJ2-1; possible D gene TRBD2, 5 bases. The CDR3 contains 12 residues. Germline CDR1 reads DFQATT; CDR2 reads SNEGSKA (reference sequence). V was pared by 3 bases and J by 9 bases, with 12 bases between. CDR3 sequence: CSASQARGEQFF. The CDR3 DNA reads as TGCAGTGCTAGCCAAGCCCGGGGTGAGCAGTTCTTC.

This rearrangement joins TRBV18 to TRBJ2-3; 8 bases agree with TRBD2. With V trimmed by 1 base and J by 6 bases, 9 bases remained unmatched. This CDR3 has 16 amino acids. Looked up from germline, CDR1 is KGHSH and CDR2 is LQKENI. CDR3 loop: CASSPLVPAGGDTQYF. DNA of the CDR3: TGTGCCAGCTCACCACTCGTGCCCGCGGGGGGTGATACGCAGTATTTT.

This clonotype was picked up a small number of times. V and J are TRBV14 and TRBJ2-7, with D tentatively TRBD1 (5 bases). This CDR3 is 14 amino acids long. Germline V gene data show CDR1 as SGHDN and CDR2 as FVKESK. With 6 bases removed from V and 2 bases from J, the gap between germline ends came to 14 bases. Written as DNA, the CDR3 is TGTGCCAGCAGGTCAGGGTCGCTACCCTACGAGCAGTACTTC. Protein sequence: CASRSGSLPYEQYF.

This clonotype was observed a few times. This rearrangement joins TRBV12-3 or TRBV12-4 to TRBJ2-3, with a weak D call TRBD1 (5 bases). The CDR3 sequence is 11 residues long. V dropped 7 bases and J dropped 11 bases, with 13 bases sitting between them. CDR3 bases: TGTGCCAGCACCATGGGTACAGGGCAGTATTTT. Its protein product is CASTMGTGQYF.

This chain joins TRBV12-3 or TRBV12-4 and TRBJ1-1; D gene ambiguous. This CDR3 region has 16 residues. V gave up 7 bases and J gave up 0 bases, with 18 bases separating them. The DNA for the CDR3 is TGTGCCAGCACCCTCTACAGTGGACCCCTGAACACTGAAGCTTTCTTT. This codes for CASTLYSGPLNTEAFF.

Ten or more counts support this clonotype. The chain couples TRBV29-1 to TRBJ2-3; D unresolved. This CDR3 region has 11 residues. V lost 5 bases and J 1 base, leaving 4 bases between the germline ends. Germline V gene lookup returns CDR1 SQVTM and CDR2 ANQGSEA. This CDR3 is CSVSGTDTQYF. DNA of the CDR3: TGCAGCGTTTCGGGCACAGATACGCAGTATTTT.

The chain links TRBV27 to TRBJ2-1; D is perhaps TRBD1 (5 bases). V dropped 6 bases and J dropped 6 bases, with 21 bases sitting between them. Germline CDR1 and CDR2: MNHEY and SMNVEV (reference sequence). The CDR3 consists of 16 residues. The CDR3 nucleotides read TGTGCCAGCAGCCACACCATCGGGCGGCAGGGCAATGAGCAGTTCTTC. As protein: CASSHTIGRQGNEQFF.

With regard to this clonotype: This may come from a read error, since a much larger clone is one base off. This sequence joins TRBV4-2 and TRBJ2-7; 7 bases map to TRBD2. CDR1 is LGHNA and CDR2 is YNFKEQ in the germline V gene. The CDR3 runs to 15 residues. CDR3 residues: CASSQVQGGSYEEYF. CDR3 DNA sequence: TGTGCCAGCAGCCAAGTGCAGGGAGGGTCCTACGAGGAGTACTTC.